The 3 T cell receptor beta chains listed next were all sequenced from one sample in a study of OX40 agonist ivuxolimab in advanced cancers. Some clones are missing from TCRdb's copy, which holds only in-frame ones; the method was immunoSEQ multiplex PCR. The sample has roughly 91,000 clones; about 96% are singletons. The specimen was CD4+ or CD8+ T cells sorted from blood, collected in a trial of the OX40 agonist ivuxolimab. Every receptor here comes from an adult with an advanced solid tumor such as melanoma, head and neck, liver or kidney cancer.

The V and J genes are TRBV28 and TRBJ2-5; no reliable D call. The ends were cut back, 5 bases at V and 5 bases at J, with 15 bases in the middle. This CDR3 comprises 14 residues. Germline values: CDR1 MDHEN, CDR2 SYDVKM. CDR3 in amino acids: CASSPRLGWETQYF. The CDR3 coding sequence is TGTGCCAGCAGTCCCCGACTTGGGTGGGAGACCCAGTACTTC. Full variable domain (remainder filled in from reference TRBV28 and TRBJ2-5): DVKVTQSSRYLVKRTGEKVFLECVQDMDHENMFWYRQDPGLGLRLIYFSYDVKMKEKGDIPEGYSVSREKKERFSLILESASTNQTSMYLCASSPRLGWETQYFGPGTRLLVL.

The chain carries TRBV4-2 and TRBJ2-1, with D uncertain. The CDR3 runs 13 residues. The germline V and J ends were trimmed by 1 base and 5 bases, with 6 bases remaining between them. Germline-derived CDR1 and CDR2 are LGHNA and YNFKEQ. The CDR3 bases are TGTGCCAGCAGCCAAGTCGTGGACAATGAGCAGTTCTTC. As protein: CASSQVVDNEQFF.

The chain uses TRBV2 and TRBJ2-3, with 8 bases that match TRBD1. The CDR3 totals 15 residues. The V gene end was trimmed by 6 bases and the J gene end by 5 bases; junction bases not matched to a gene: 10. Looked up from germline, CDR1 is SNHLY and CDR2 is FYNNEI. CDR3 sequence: CASSVQGEYVDTQYF. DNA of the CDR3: TGTGCCAGCAGCGTACAGGGGGAATATGTAGATACGCAGTATTTT.